Listed below are T cell receptor beta chains from one sample, sequenced in a study of blood T cell repertoires in COVID-19. Using immunoSEQ multiplex PCR, the repertoire was profiled, and TCRdb retains in-frame clones only, with some absent. The data hold 100,000 to 150,000 clones, with around 83% observed a single time. Sequencing used peripheral blood. These receptor sequences come from an elderly man with active or convalescent COVID-19. The CDR3 runs from the conserved cysteine through the conserved F or W. A D gene is named only where the DNA matches it firmly. Clone size is not always given. Where it is, it says once, few, many or a class for expanded clones.

>TRBJ2-1|TRBD2|NA|TRBV5-8
CASSSRLAGGIFSYNEQFF
TGTGCCAGCAGCTCGCGACTAGCGGGGGGCATATTCTCCTACAATGAGCAGTTCTTC
>TRBJ1-1|NA|NA|TRBV5-4
CASSLDSAEAFF
TGTGCCAGCAGCTTAGACAGCGCTGAAGCTTTCTTT
>TRBJ2-3|NA|NA|TRBV9
CASSTDQGKKYF
TGTGCCAGCTCCACCGACCAGGGGAAAAAGTATTTT
>TRBJ2-1|TRBD2|NA|TRBV7-2
CASSLLGAGGPNEQFF
TGTGCCAGCAGCTTGCTAGGGGCGGGGGGGCCAAATGAGCAGTTCTTC
>TRBJ1-3|TRBD1|NA|TRBV6-1
CASSGSRAGGGNTIYF
TGTGCCAGCAGTGGGTCAAGGGCAGGGGGCGGAAACACCATATATTTT
>TRBJ1-1|NA|few|TRBV4-1
CASSQELEAFF
TGCGCCAGCAGCCAAGAACTAGAAGCTTTCTTT
>TRBJ1-2|NA|NA|TRBV6-2/TRBV6-3
CASSSEGGYTF
TGTGCCAGCAGTTCAGAGGGTGGCTACACCTTC
>TRBJ1-2|NA|NA|TRBV18
CASSPPAGKNYGYTF
TGTGCCAGCTCACCACCGGCAGGGAAAAACTATGGCTACACCTTC
>TRBJ2-1|NA|NA|TRBV12-5
CASGLALGGASYNEQFF
TGTGCTAGTGGTTTGGCTTTGGGGGGGGCCTCCTACAATGAGCAGTTCTTC
>TRBJ1-5|NA|once|TRBV28
CASSSTGYNQPQHF
TGTGCCAGCAGTTCGACAGGTTACAATCAGCCCCAGCATTTT
>TRBJ1-1|NA|NA|TRBV10-3
CAISELAPMNTEAFF
TGTGCCATCAGTGAGTTGGCACCAATGAACACTGAAGCTTTCTTT
>TRBJ1-5|NA|NA|TRBV7-3
CASSLNGQGGQPQHF
TGTGCCAGCAGCTTAAATGGGCAGGGTGGACAGCCCCAGCATTTT
>TRBJ1-1|NA|NA|TRBV19
CASSFDTEAFF
TGTGCCAGTAGCTTTGACACTGAAGCTTTCTTT
>TRBJ1-6|NA|NA|TRBV10-3
CAISESAGRSYNSPLHF
TGTGCCATCAGTGAGTCAGCGGGGAGGTCCTATAATTCACCCCTCCACTTT
>TRBJ2-2|TRBD2|NA|TRBV5-1
CASSDSGLADTGELFF
TGCGCCAGCAGCGATTCGGGACTAGCAGACACCGGGGAGCTGTTTTTT
>TRBJ2-5|TRBD2|NA|TRBV5-1
CASSLAGGAQETQYF
TGCGCCAGCAGCTTGGCCGGGGGGGCCCAAGAGACCCAGTACTTC